Following are 22 T cell receptor beta chains from one sample sequenced in a study of CD8+CD57+ T cells in acquired aplastic anemia. TCR beta VDJ combinations and CDR3 sequences were profiled from genomic DNA. TCRdb re-called the reads with MiXCR, one entry per CDR3 protein. Among roughly 250,000 distinct CDR3 sequences listed, 45% to 50% were seen once. Patients sequenced had flow cytometry evidence of CD8+CD57+ cell expansion. Material for sequencing was sorted CD4+, CD8+, or CD8+CD57+ T cells (not recorded which) from PBMCs. Source of these receptors: a human donor with aplastic anemia.

The chain combines TRBV7-9 with TRBJ2-1; D gene ambiguous. The CDR3 is made up of 15 amino acids. Germline CDR1 is SEHNR and CDR2 is FQNEAQ (reference sequence). V lost 4 bases to trimming and J lost 8 bases, with 18 bases between them. The chain's CDR3 is CASSSPFYQGDEQFF. DNA of the CDR3: TGTGCCAGCAGCTCCCCTTTTTATCAAGGCGATGAGCAGTTCTTC.

The genes are TRBV7-2 and TRBJ2-1; possibly TRBD1 or TRBD2 for D (5 bases each). The germline V and J ends were trimmed by 5 bases and 2 bases, with 13 bases remaining between them. Germline CDR1 reads SGHTA; CDR2 reads FQGNSA. The CDR3 extends over 15 amino acids. The CDR3 region is CASSPVRGAYNEQFF. The CDR3 DNA reads TGTGCCAGCAGCCCCGTGAGGGGCGCCTACAATGAGCAGTTCTTC.

This clonotype was found many times. The V call is TRBV5-1, the J call TRBJ1-1; 8 nucleotides match TRBD1. V shed 7 bases and J 6 bases; nucleotides not matched to a gene: 8. The CDR3 contains 13 residues. Germline CDR1 and CDR2: SGHRS and YFSETQ. CDR3 loop: CASSAGGFAEAFF. The CDR3 DNA reads as TGCGCCAGCTCGGCAGGGGGCTTCGCTGAAGCTTTCTTT.

This clonotype occurred many times. The genes are TRBV20-1 and TRBJ2-7; 7 bases are a match to TRBD1. Germline V gene sequence: CDR1 DFQATT, CDR2 SNEGSKA (reference sequence). Trimming took 3 bases from V and 0 from J; bases not matched to a gene: 5. The CDR3 spans 14 residues. CDR3 DNA: TGCAGTGCTAGGGACAGGCTAAGCTCCTACGAGCAGTACTTC. This translates into CSARDRLSSYEQYF.

This clonotype was detected once. The chain uses TRBV20-1 and TRBJ2-7, with 7 positions matching TRBD2. V dropped 4 bases and J dropped 5; count of bases not matched to a gene: 2. In germline, CDR1 is DFQATT, CDR2 SNEGSKA (reference sequence). The CDR3 length is 11 residues. Here the CDR3 reads CSANLADEQYF. CDR3 bases: TGCAGTGCTAACCTAGCGGACGAGCAGTACTTC.

This rearrangement joins TRBV7-9 to TRBJ2-5; possible D gene TRBD2, 5 bases. The CDR3 has 16 residues. The ends were cut back, 6 bases at V and 1 base at J, with 18 bases in the middle. Germline-derived CDR1 and CDR2 are SEHNR and FQNEAQ (reference sequence). The CDR3 here is CASSPGSLERQETQYF. The CDR3 DNA reads as TGTGCCAGCAGTCCGGGGAGTTTGGAGCGCCAAGAGACCCAGTACTTC.

The CDR3 DNA reads TGCAGTGTTCACCGACAGACCGAGCAGTACTTC. As protein: CSVHRQTEQYF. The V and J genes are TRBV20-1 and TRBJ2-7, with a weak D call TRBD1 (5 bases). V dropped 7 bases and J dropped 6 bases, with 13 bases sitting between them. Germline V gene data show CDR1 as DFQATT and CDR2 as SNEGSKA (reference sequence). This CDR3 has 11 amino acids.

This chain joins TRBV6-1 and TRBJ2-7; no definite D call. The CDR3 sequence is 16 residues long. Looked up from germline, CDR1 is MNHNS and CDR2 is SASEGT. V lost 2 bases to trimming and J lost 4 bases, with 18 bases between them. The DNA of the CDR3 is TGTGCCAGCAGTGAATTTTGGGCTAATCCCCGGTACGAGCAGTACTTC. It yields the protein CASSEFWANPRYEQYF.

This chain connects TRBV9 to TRBJ1-2; 7 bases agree with TRBD1. Unmatched junction bases numbered 8, after V lost 3 bases and J lost 12 bases. This CDR3 has 12 residues. Germline V gives CDR1 SGDLS, CDR2 YYNGEE. The chain's CDR3 is CASSEGAAGNTF. CDR3 in DNA: TGTGCCAGCAGCGAGGGGGCTGCTGGAAACACCTTC.

The chain joins TRBV4-3 to TRBJ1-1, with a possible D match to TRBD1 (5 bases). Between the trimmed V and J ends, which lost 0 bases and 10 bases, there was a span of 21 bases. Germline CDR1 and CDR2: LGHNA and YSLEER. The CDR3 is made up of 16 amino acids. The DNA for the CDR3 is TGCGCCAGCAGCCAAGATTCCACCGAGACAGCTATTGGAGCTTTCTTT. Translation gives CASSQDSTETAIGAFF.

The chain recombines TRBV15 with TRBJ2-3; D gene unclear. Germline lookup yields CDR1 LNHNV and CDR2 YYDKDF (reference sequence). The CDR3 sequence is 16 residues long. Deletions cut 0 bases from V and 4 bases from J, with 14 bases between. CDR3 DNA: TGTGCCACCAGCAGAGACCCCCTAGGAACGTCAGATACGCAGTATTTT. It translates to CATSRDPLGTSDTQYF.

The sample holds a few counts of this clonotype. This chain connects TRBV7-3 to TRBJ2-7; 9 bases fit TRBD2. J was trimmed by 6 bases and V by 2 bases; bases with no gene match: 8. Looked up from germline, CDR1 is SGHTA and CDR2 is FQGTGA. The CDR3 extends over 15 amino acids. CDR3 sequence reads: CASSLHPGLASEQYF. The CDR3 DNA follows: TGTGCCAGCAGCTTACACCCGGGACTAGCAAGCGAGCAGTACTTC.

The chain has TRBV6-5 and TRBJ2-5; the D is unclear. The CDR3 totals 16 residues. Germline lookup yields CDR1 MNHEY and CDR2 SVGAGI. V was shortened by 4 bases and J by 1 base, with 16 bases between the two germline ends. CDR3: CASSFSSSRFQETQYF. The DNA for the CDR3 is TGTGCCAGCAGTTTCTCCTCGAGTAGATTCCAAGAGACCCAGTACTTC.

This clonotype has a single count. The chain is built from TRBV20-1 and TRBJ2-1; D unclear. There are 16 residues in the CDR3. The germline V gene encodes CDR1 DFQATT and CDR2 SNEGSKA (reference sequence). V was trimmed by 4 bases and J by 7 bases, leaving 23 bases between them. The chain's CDR3 is CSATNSRALVGNEQFF. The CDR3 DNA reads as TGCAGTGCTACTAATAGCAGAGCCTTGGTGGGGAATGAGCAGTTCTTC.

Comments on this clonotype: This may come from a read error, since a much larger clone is one base off. The chain couples TRBV6-5 to TRBJ1-6, with TRBD1 as a possible D gene (6 bases). The CDR3 has 15 residues. The ends were cut back, 0 bases at V and 10 bases at J, with 13 bases in the middle. Germline V gene lookup returns CDR1 MNHEY and CDR2 SVGAGI. DNA for the CDR3: TGTGCCAGCAGTTACTCGACTAGCAGGGGATCACCCCTCCACTTT. It yields the protein CASSYSTSRGSPLHF.

This clonotype was recorded many times. J is TRBJ2-7 and V is TRBV4-3; the D gene is possibly TRBD2 (6 bases). V was shortened by 1 base and J by 4 bases, with 11 bases between the two germline ends. The germline V gene has CDR1 LGHNA and CDR2 YSLEER. This CDR3 spans 14 amino acids. The CDR3 reads CASSQGRGIYEQYF. The CDR3 nucleotides are TGCGCCAGCAGCCAAGGGAGGGGTATATACGAGCAGTACTTC.

V usage is TRBV9 and J usage is TRBJ2-7; D may be TRBD2 (6 bases). The V gene's germline CDR1 is SGDLS and CDR2 YYNGEE. The V gene lost 0 bases and the J gene lost 7 bases, with 14 bases spanning the gap. This CDR3 spans 14 amino acids. The DNA for the CDR3 is TGTGCCAGCAGCGTAGCTACTGGGGGGTATGAGCAGTACTTC. Translating gives CASSVATGGYEQYF. The complete variable domain, with remaining parts taken from reference TRBV9 and TRBJ2-7, reads DSGVTQTPKHLITATGQRVTLRCSPRSGDLSVYWYQQSLDQGLQFLIQYYNGEERAKGNILERFSAQQFPDLHSELNLSSLELGDSALYFCASSVATGGYEQYFGPGTRLTVT.

The chain couples TRBV19 to TRBJ1-5; D is ambiguous. CDR3 size: 13 residues. V lost 6 bases, J lost 5 bases, and 11 bases lay in between. The V gene's germline CDR1 is LNHDA and CDR2 SQIVND (reference sequence). The CDR3 protein is CASSRWVDQPQHF. The CDR3 DNA follows: TGTGCCAGTAGCCGATGGGTCGATCAGCCCCAGCATTTT.

The genes are TRBV5-1 and TRBJ2-3; no clear D gene. Trimming left V 3 bases short and J 2 bases short, with 10 bases between. CDR1 and CDR2 from the germline V gene are SGHRS and YFSETQ. The CDR3 length is 14 residues. In nucleotides, the CDR3 is TGCGCCAGCAGCTACGGACCGACCACAGATACGCAGTATTTT. The encoded protein is CASSYGPTTDTQYF.

This clonotype has only a few counts. The chain couples TRBV19 to TRBJ1-4; possibly TRBD1 for D (5 bases). V was pared by 5 bases and J by 6 bases, with 22 bases between. Germline V lookup: CDR1 LNHDA, CDR2 SQIVND (reference sequence). The CDR3 covers 17 residues. The CDR3 spells CASSPHGPGQVYEKLFF. In DNA, the CDR3 is TGTGCCAGTAGTCCCCACGGGCCGGGGCAGGTGTATGAAAAACTGTTTTTT.

At least ten counts were recorded for this clonotype. The chain joins TRBV19 to TRBJ2-7; 9 bases are a match to TRBD1. With V trimmed by 6 bases and J by 2 bases, 5 bases remained unmatched. The germline V gene has CDR1 LNHDA and CDR2 SQIVND (reference sequence). CDR3 length equals 14 residues. The CDR3 spells CASSDGQGTYEQYF. The CDR3 DNA sequence: TGTGCCAGTAGCGACGGACAGGGGACCTACGAGCAGTACTTC. The full variable domain, in which reference TRBV19 and TRBJ2-7 provide the parts outside the CDR3, is DGGITQSPKYLFRKEGQNVTLSCEQNLNHDAMYWYRQDPGQGLRLIYYSQIVNDFQKGDIAEGYSVSREKKESFPLTVTSAQKNPTAFYLCASSDGQGTYEQYFGPGTRLTVT.

This clonotype was seen many times. V is TRBV20-1 and J is TRBJ1-1, with D possibly being TRBD1 (5 bases). The CDR3 loop spans 12 amino acids. Trimming shortened V by 5 bases and J by 1 base, and 8 bases separated the two germline ends. CDR1 is DFQATT, CDR2 SNEGSKA, per germline (reference sequence). The CDR3 protein is CSAFTGNTEAFF. The CDR3 nucleotides are TGCAGTGCTTTTACAGGGAACACTGAAGCTTTCTTT.